Listed below are T cell receptor beta chains from one sample, sequenced in a study of T cells after yellow fever vaccination. TCRdb recomputed calls from the 5' RACE reads with MiXCR, one row per CDR3 protein. Of 320,000 or so distinct CDR3 sequences listed, approximately 8% are singletons. The specimen was PBMCs, collected about 41 days after the first yellow fever vaccination. The receptors shown here come from a man aged 18 to 29 who received the YFV17D yellow fever vaccine. CDR3s include the opening cysteine and the closing phenylalanine or tryptophan. The D gene is left open where the match is weak. Clone size appears in some rows only: once, few, many, or a class for an expanded clone.

- TRBD2 TRBJ2-1 TRBV6-2/TRBV6-3 TGTGCCAGCAGGAGGGTAGGAGCGGGGGGCAGCTCCTACAATGAGCAGTTCTTC CASRRVGAGGSSYNEQFF
- - TRBJ1-2 TRBV18 TGTGCCACCACCCCCTCGGGGGGCTACTATGGCTACACCTTC CATTPSGGYYGYTF
- - TRBJ1-1 TRBV12-3/TRBV12-4 TGTGCCAGCAGTTTTATCGAAGGGGCCACTGAAGCTTTCTTT CASSFIEGATEAFF
- - TRBJ2-7 TRBV12-3/TRBV12-4 TGTGCCAGCAGTGCGACAGGTTTGGGTACCTACGAGCAGTACTTC CASSATGLGTYEQYF
few - TRBJ2-6 TRBV9 TGTGCCAGCAGCGGGCCACAGGGTGCTGGGGCCAACGTCCTGACTTTC CASSGPQGAGANVLTF
few - TRBJ2-7 TRBV20-1 TGCAGTGTTCCGGGACTGGGGGCCTACGAGCAGTACTTC CSVPGLGAYEQYF
few - TRBJ1-6 TRBV20-1 TGCAGTGCTAGACCGGGGGGCCCTAATTCACCCCTCCACTTT CSARPGGPNSPLHF
few - TRBJ1-1 TRBV2 TGTGCCAGCAGTGAGTGGACTGAAGCTTTCTTT CASSEWTEAFF
- - TRBJ2-3 TRBV21-1 TGTGCCAGCAGCCGAGGGCGGGGGATCATCACAGATACGCAGTATTTT CASSRGRGIITDTQYF
few - TRBJ2-6 TRBV12-3/TRBV12-4 TGTGCCACCAGTCCTCGACAGGCGTCCGTCGTCCTGACTTTC CATSPRQASVVLTF
many - TRBJ1-2 TRBV14 TGTGCCAGCAGCCATCACCGGGACTGGGAGGGCTACACCTTC CASSHHRDWEGYTF
- TRBD1 TRBJ2-7 TRBV11-2 TGTGCCTACATATGGACAGGGGCCTACGAGCAGTACTTC CAYIWTGAYEQYF
- - TRBJ2-5 TRBV4-1 TGCGCCAGCAGCCAAGAATTGGCCTGGGTGGAGACCCAGTACTTC CASSQELAWVETQYF
few - TRBJ1-2 TRBV5-5 TGTGCCAGCAGCTTGGGGTTAGGGCTTTATGGCTACACCTTC CASSLGLGLYGYTF
- TRBD1 TRBJ1-5 TRBV29-1 TGCAGCGTCTCATTTGGGACAGCTAGCAATCAGCCCCAGCATTTT CSVSFGTASNQPQHF
few TRBD2 TRBJ2-1 TRBV5-6 TGTGCCAGCAGCCGGGCCAGCGGGGGGGCTAGTGAGCAGTTCTTC CASSRASGGASEQFF
few - TRBJ1-1 TRBV7-9 TGTGCCAGCAGCTTAGGAAGGATCGTGAACACTGAAGCTTTCTTT CASSLGRIVNTEAFF
- - TRBJ1-1 TRBV7-9 TGTGCCAGCAGACCCAGGGGTGGGAGCACTGAAGCTTTCTTT CASRPRGGSTEAFF
- - TRBJ2-1 TRBV5-1 TGCGCCAGCAGCAGGTCGACAGATAGCTCCTACAATGAGCAGTTCTTC CASSRSTDSSYNEQFF
few TRBD1 TRBJ2-7 TRBV20-1 TGCAGTGCTAGAGTGGGGGACAGACCCTACGAGCAGTACTTC CSARVGDRPYEQYF
many - TRBJ1-1 TRBV5-1 TGCGCCAGCAGACGGGTGGGCAGCACTGAAGCTTTCTTT CASRRVGSTEAFF
few - TRBJ1-2 TRBV10-3 TGTGCCATCAGCACGGACGGATGGAGGGGCTACACCTTC CAISTDGWRGYTF
many - TRBJ2-5 TRBV9 TGTGCCAGCAGCGTGGGGGAGGAGACCCAGTACTTC CASSVGEETQYF
- TRBD1 TRBJ1-2 TRBV27 TGTGCCAGCAGTCCACAGGGGGCCCAAGGCTACACCTTC CASSPQGAQGYTF
- - TRBJ2-5 TRBV5-6 TGTGCCAGCAGAGATCGGAAGCGTGGGGAGACCCAGTACTTC CASRDRKRGETQYF
few - TRBJ2-1 TRBV21-1 TGTGCCTGGCACGGACGCTTCGCGGGGGTATTAAGCTCCTACAATGAGCAGTTCTTC CAWHGRFAGVLSSYNEQFF
- TRBD2 TRBJ2-3 TRBV7-2 TGTGCCTCCGGACTAGCGGGGGGGCCCGGAGATACGCAGTATTTT CASGLAGGPGDTQYF
- TRBD1 TRBJ2-1 TRBV12-3/TRBV12-4 TGTGCCAGCAGTTGGGACAGGGTAAAGGATGAGCAGTTCTTC CASSWDRVKDEQFF
few TRBD1 TRBJ1-4 TRBV9 TGTGCCAGCAGCGCCCGGGACAGTGAAAAACTGTTTTTT CASSARDSEKLFF
few TRBD1 TRBJ1-5 TRBV7-2 TGTGCCAGCAGCTTCTATTCGACAGGGCATAATCAGCCCCAGCATTTT CASSFYSTGHNQPQHF
few - TRBJ1-1 TRBV11-1 TGTGCCAGCAGCTTAGCCCCGGGACCAAACACTGAAGCTTTCTTT CASSLAPGPNTEAFF
few - TRBJ2-1 TRBV5-1 TGCGCCAGCAGCCAAACTACCCAGACGGGACCGCCATACAATGAGCAGTTCTTC CASSQTTQTGPPYNEQFF
- TRBD2 TRBJ2-3 TRBV6-1 TGTGCCAGCAGCCTTATAGCGGGGAGCACAGATACGCAGTATTTT CASSLIAGSTDTQYF
few TRBD2 TRBJ2-1 TRBV12-3/TRBV12-4 TGTGCCAGCAGTTTACTAGCGGGGGAGGTTTCGAGCTCCTACAATGAGCAGTTCTTC CASSLLAGEVSSSYNEQFF
- TRBD1 TRBJ1-2 TRBV18 TGTGCCAGCTCAGAGGACAGGGTTTACGGCTACAACTTC CASSEDRVYGYNF
- TRBD2 TRBJ2-1 TRBV4-1 TGCGCCAGCAGGACTAGCTGGGCCGTTAGCTCCTACAATGAGCAGTTCTTC CASRTSWAVSSYNEQFF
few TRBD2 TRBJ2-4 TRBV11-2 TGTGCCAGCAGCCCCCAACCACTAGCGGGGGGAGGCAAAAACATTCAGTACTTC CASSPQPLAGGGKNIQYF
few - TRBJ1-1 TRBV4-1 TGCGCCAGCAGCCACGGTACAGGGTTAAAAGAAGCTTTCTTT CASSHGTGLKEAFF